The 22 T cell receptor beta chains below all came from one sample that was sequenced in a study of blood T cell repertoires in COVID-19. Produced via immunoSEQ multiplex PCR; TCRdb's table is partial and in-frame only. The data show some 670,000 clones, with 75% to 90% seen just once and over 0.2% held by the top ten. The sequenced material came from peripheral blood. All receptors derive from a young woman with acute or convalescent COVID-19.

The genes are TRBV5-8 and TRBJ1-1; tentatively, D is TRBD1 (6 bases). V was shortened by 1 base and J by 10 bases, with 14 bases between the two germline ends. Germline V gives CDR1 SGHTS, CDR2 YDEGEE. There are 13 residues in the CDR3. The CDR3 nucleotides are TGTGCCAGCAGCTTGACGAATACAGGGCGAGCTTTCTTT. Translating it yields CASSLTNTGRAFF.

A note on this clone: Other nucleotide sequences in the sample specify the same CDR3. The chain carries TRBV18 and TRBJ1-1; D possibly corresponds to TRBD1 (5 bases). V was pared by 4 bases and J by 2 bases, with 8 bases between. CDR3 length: 13 amino acids. From germline, CDR1 is KGHSH and CDR2 LQKENI. The CDR3 reads CASSLQGNTEAFF. The CDR3 nucleotides read TGTGCCAGCTCACTCCAGGGCAACACTGAAGCTTTCTTT.

In its sample, this clone was seen once. The J gene is TRBJ2-7, the V gene TRBV6-5; D remains unclear. CDR1 is MNHEY, CDR2 SVGAGI, per germline. The length of the CDR3 is 14 residues. The germline V and J ends were trimmed by 7 bases and 0 bases, with 13 bases remaining between them. DNA for the CDR3: TGTGCCAGCACCCCTACTCTTAGCTCCTACGAGCAGTACTTC. This codes for CASTPTLSSYEQYF.

This chain connects TRBV6-2 or TRBV6-3 to TRBJ1-5; D remains ambiguous. CDR1 and CDR2 (germline): MNHEY, SVGEGT. V shed 7 bases and J shed 1 base, with 11 bases lying between them. The CDR3 spans 14 residues. The CDR3 coding sequence is TGTGCCAGCACCCCCCTCCCGAGCAATCAGCCCCAGCATTTT. It is translated as CASTPLPSNQPQHF.

In its sample, this clone was seen a few times. The gene calls are TRBV6-4 and TRBJ1-2; D uncertain. Looked up from germline, CDR1 is MRHNA and CDR2 is SNTAGT. The length of the CDR3 is 13 residues. Trimming pared 4 bases from V and 1 base from J, leaving 7 bases between. This chain's CDR3 is CASSVGVNYGYTF. CDR3 DNA sequence: TGTGCCAGCAGTGTTGGAGTTAACTATGGCTACACCTTC.

J is TRBJ2-7 and V is TRBV27; 13 nucleotides match TRBD2. The CDR3 totals 16 residues. V lost 8 bases and J lost 5; bases outside the gene matches: 12. The germline gives CDR1 MNHEY, CDR2 SMNVEV (reference sequence). CDR3 sequence (DNA): TGTGCCAGCTCCCGGACTAGCGGGGGCCTTCCCCACGAGCAGTACTTC. As protein: CASSRTSGGLPHEQYF.

V gene TRBV19 combines with J gene TRBJ2-3, with TRBD2 matching 13 bases. Losses at the gene ends were 5 bases for V and 1 base for J; bases not matched to a gene: 9. The CDR3 sequence is 18 residues long. Germline V gene sequence: CDR1 LNHDA, CDR2 SQIVND (reference sequence). The CDR3, as DNA: TGTGCCAGTAGTGTCACTAGCGGGGGGGCCTTGGGCACAGATACGCAGTATTTT. Its translation is CASSVTSGGALGTDTQYF.

CDR3 DNA sequence: TGTGCCAGCAGAGTAACAGGGTTCTATGGCTACACCTTC. Translation: CASRVTGFYGYTF. The chain combines TRBV6-5 with TRBJ1-2; weak D call: TRBD1 (6 bases). The CDR3 has 13 amino acids. Looked up from germline, CDR1 is MNHEY and CDR2 is SVGAGI. Trimming took 6 bases from V and 4 from J, leaving 12 bases between them.

The V gene is TRBV27, the J gene TRBJ1-6; D remains unclear. CDR3 length: 16 residues. Germline V CDR1 and CDR2: MNHEY, SMNVEV (reference sequence). V was pared by 5 bases and J by 7 bases, with 18 bases between. For the CDR3, the DNA is TGTGCCAGCAGTAGTTCGTTTTCTAAACGAAATTCACCCCTCCACTTT. Amino acid sequence: CASSSSFSKRNSPLHF.

The chain has TRBV5-8 and TRBJ1-2; 9 positions agree with TRBD1. The CDR3 loop spans 15 amino acids. The J segment lost 7 bases and the V segment lost 4 bases, leaving 11 bases of the junction unmatched. The germline V gene encodes CDR1 SGHTS and CDR2 YDEGEE. In DNA, the CDR3 is TGTGCCAGCAGCCAGAACCTACAGGGGGCGGGTGGCTACACCTTC. It specifies CASSQNLQGAGGYTF. Filled out from reference TRBV5-8 and TRBJ1-2, the complete variable domain reads EAGVTQSPTHLIKTRGQQATLRCSPISGHTSVYWYQQALGLGLQFLLWYDEGEERNRGNFPPRFSGRQFPNYSSELNVNALELEDSALYLCASSQNLQGAGGYTFGSGTRLTVV.

This sequence joins TRBV18 and TRBJ1-5; TRBD1 is a possible D gene (6 bases). This CDR3 is built from 15 residues. Trimming pared 5 bases from V and 0 bases from J, leaving 11 bases between. In germline, CDR1 is KGHSH, CDR2 LQKENI. The CDR3 DNA follows: TGTGCCAGCTCAGGACTAGGGGGTAGCAATCAGCCCCAGCATTTT. It encodes CASSGLGGSNQPQHF.

V usage is TRBV11-2 and J usage is TRBJ2-3; D is uncertain. Trimming removed 4 bases at V and 0 bases at J, with 5 bases between. Looked up from germline, CDR1 is SGHAT and CDR2 is FQNNGV. CDR3 length: 13 amino acids. CDR3 coding DNA: TGTGCCAGCAGCTCACTAAGCACAGATACGCAGTATTTT. Protein sequence: CASSSLSTDTQYF.

The V and J genes are TRBV7-9 and TRBJ1-1, with D possibly matching TRBD1 (5 bases). Germline CDR1 reads SEHNR; CDR2 reads FQNEAQ (reference sequence). Trimming shortened V by 6 bases and J by 2 bases, and 13 bases separated the two germline ends. This CDR3 contains 14 residues. CDR3 DNA: TGTGCCAGCAGTTCTACAGGCTTTAACACTGAAGCTTTCTTT. This gives the protein CASSSTGFNTEAFF. The full variable domain, in which reference TRBV7-9 and TRBJ1-1 provide the parts outside the CDR3, is DTGVSQNPRHKITKRGQNVTFRCDPISEHNRLYWYRQTLGQGPEFLTYFQNEAQLEKSRLLSDRFSAERPKGSFSTLEIQRTEQGDSAMYLCASSSTGFNTEAFFGQGTRLTVV.

This sequence joins TRBV6-5 and TRBJ2-3, with a weak D call TRBD2 (6 bases). The CDR3 runs to 14 residues. Trimming took off 5 bases at V and 1 base at J, with 10 bases between the two ends. Germline V gene sequence: CDR1 MNHEY, CDR2 SVGAGI. The CDR3 protein is CASSTPGGTDTQYF. CDR3 nucleotides: TGTGCCAGCAGTACTCCGGGGGGCACAGATACGCAGTATTTT.

The chain links TRBV12-3 or TRBV12-4 to TRBJ2-7; perhaps TRBD1 as D (7 bases). V was clipped by 3 bases and J by 4 bases, with 10 bases between them. The CDR3 is made up of 13 amino acids. The CDR3 spells CASSFRGRYEQYF. DNA for the CDR3: TGTGCCAGCAGTTTCAGGGGGAGGTACGAGCAGTACTTC.

The rearrangement joins TRBV7-2 to TRBJ1-1, with D possibly matching TRBD1 (6 bases). This CDR3 has 16 residues. Germline assignment: CDR1 SGHTA and CDR2 FQGNSA. Trimming took 4 bases from V and 1 from J, leaving 16 bases between them. In DNA, the CDR3 is TGTGCCAGCAGCTCCACAGGGATTTGGAGGAACACTGAAGCTTTCTTT. It yields the protein CASSSTGIWRNTEAFF.

This sequence joins TRBV9 and TRBJ1-5; 7 bases match TRBD1. The CDR3 loop spans 18 amino acids. The germline V gene has CDR1 SGDLS and CDR2 YYNGEE. V dropped 4 bases and J dropped 0; count of bases not matched to a gene: 13. CDR3 sequence reads: CASSNTGAGAYSNQPQHF. CDR3 sequence (DNA): TGTGCCAGCAGCAACACAGGGGCAGGGGCTTATAGCAATCAGCCCCAGCATTTT.

The V and J genes are TRBV4-3 and TRBJ2-1, with 7 bases identical to TRBD1. CDR1 LGHNA and CDR2 YSLEER come from the germline V gene. The J segment lost 4 bases and the V segment lost 6 bases, leaving 12 bases of the junction unmatched. The length of the CDR3 is 16 residues. The CDR3 spells CASRPPPGQIYNEQFF. In nucleotides, the CDR3 is TGCGCCAGCAGGCCCCCCCCGGGACAGATATACAATGAGCAGTTCTTC.

The chain couples TRBV5-1 to TRBJ1-2; D is unresolved. Trimming stripped 1 base from V and 6 bases from J, with 16 bases between. The germline CDR1 and CDR2 sequences are SGHRS and YFSETQ. The CDR3 consists of 15 residues. The CDR3 nucleotides read TGCGCCAGCAGCTTGTTTTCCGGGGATACCGATGGCTACACCTTC. This codes for CASSLFSGDTDGYTF. The full variable domain, with the rest looked up from reference TRBV5-1 and TRBJ1-2, is KAGVTQTPRYLIKTRGQQVTLSCSPISGHRSVSWYQQTPGQGLQFLFEYFSETQRNKGNFPGRFSGRQFSNSRSEMNVSTLELGDSALYLCASSLFSGDTDGYTFGSGTRLTVV.

V is TRBV30 and J is TRBJ1-2; D is unclear. The CDR3 sequence is 14 residues long. V lost 3 bases and J 0 bases, leaving 11 bases between the germline ends. CDR1 is GTSNPN and CDR2 is SVGIG in the germline V gene (reference sequence). The CDR3 nucleotides read TGTGCCTGGAGCCCCGGGATAGCTAACTATGGCTACACCTTC. Its translation is CAWSPGIANYGYTF.

The count of this clone is one. V and J are TRBV14 and TRBJ1-2, with TRBD1 matching 7 bases. J lost 10 bases, V lost 5 bases, and 10 bases had no gene match. The V gene's germline CDR1 is SGHDN and CDR2 FVKESK. CDR3 length: 13 amino acids. As DNA, the CDR3 is TGTGCCAGCAGCTTCAGGACAGGTCAGGACTACACCTTC. Its protein is CASSFRTGQDYTF.

The table lists this clone with a count of one. J is TRBJ1-2 and V is TRBV2; a possible D gene is TRBD1 (6 bases). CDR1 is SNHLY and CDR2 is FYNNEI in the germline V gene. V gave up 2 bases and J gave up 4 bases, with 11 bases separating them. The CDR3 is 14 residues long. CDR3 sequence (DNA): TGTGCCAGCAGTGAACGGGGGGCTGGCTATGGCTACACCTTC. Protein: CASSERGAGYGYTF.